This T cell receptor beta chain was observed in a study of control samples from healthy donors and cancer patients. Germline V gene sequence: CDR1 SGHTA, CDR2 FQGTGA. The CDR3 contains 15 residues. The junction had 8 bases not matched to a gene; V was cut back by 4 bases and J by 5 bases. Some clones are missing from TCRdb's copy, which holds only in-frame ones; the method was immunoSEQ multiplex PCR. The table lists roughly 120,000 clones, over 85% of them singletons, with less than 4% in the top ten. V and J are TRBV7-3 and TRBJ2-5; 9 bases are a match to TRBD1. The source is a man aged 25 to 45 in good health. The sequenced sample consisted of blood. As DNA, the CDR3 is TGTGCCAGCAGCTATCGACAGGGGGTAGGGGAGACCCAGTACTTC. Its translation: CASSYRQGVGETQYF.